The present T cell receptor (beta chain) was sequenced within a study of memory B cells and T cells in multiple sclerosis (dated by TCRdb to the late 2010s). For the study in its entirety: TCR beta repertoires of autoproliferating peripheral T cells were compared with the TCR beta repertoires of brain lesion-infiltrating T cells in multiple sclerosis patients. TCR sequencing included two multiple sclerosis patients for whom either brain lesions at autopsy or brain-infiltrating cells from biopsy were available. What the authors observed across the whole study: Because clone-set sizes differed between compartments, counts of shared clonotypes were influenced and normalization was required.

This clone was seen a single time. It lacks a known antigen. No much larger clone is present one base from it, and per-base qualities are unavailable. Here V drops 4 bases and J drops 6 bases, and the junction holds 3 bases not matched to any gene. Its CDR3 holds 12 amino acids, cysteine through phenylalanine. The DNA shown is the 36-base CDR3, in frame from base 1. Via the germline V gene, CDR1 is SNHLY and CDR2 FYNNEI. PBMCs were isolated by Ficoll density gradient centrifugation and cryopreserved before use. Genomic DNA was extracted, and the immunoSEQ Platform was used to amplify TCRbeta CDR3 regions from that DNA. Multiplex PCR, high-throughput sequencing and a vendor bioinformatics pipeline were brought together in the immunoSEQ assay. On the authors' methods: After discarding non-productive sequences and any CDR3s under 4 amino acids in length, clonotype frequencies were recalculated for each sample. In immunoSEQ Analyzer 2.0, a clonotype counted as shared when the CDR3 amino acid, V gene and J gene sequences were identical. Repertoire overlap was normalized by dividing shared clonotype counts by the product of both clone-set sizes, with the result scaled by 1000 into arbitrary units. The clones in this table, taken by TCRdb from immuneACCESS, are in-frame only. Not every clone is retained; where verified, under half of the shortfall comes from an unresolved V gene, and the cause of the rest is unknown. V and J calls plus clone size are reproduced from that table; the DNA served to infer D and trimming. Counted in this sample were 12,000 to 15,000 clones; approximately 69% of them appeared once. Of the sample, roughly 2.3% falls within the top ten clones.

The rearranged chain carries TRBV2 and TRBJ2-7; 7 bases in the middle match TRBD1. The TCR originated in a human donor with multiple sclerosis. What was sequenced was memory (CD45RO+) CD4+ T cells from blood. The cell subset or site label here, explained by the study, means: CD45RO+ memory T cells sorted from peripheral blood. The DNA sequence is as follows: TGTGCCAGCAGTGTCACAGGGGCCGAGCAGTACTTC. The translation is CASSVTGAEQYF.